The clone carrying this TCR beta chain has a single count. The target antigen is unknown. This entry is derived from a study of type 1 regulatory T cells. Across the whole study: T-allo10 is an in vitro-generated, Tr1-enriched CD4 T cell product specific for alloantigen. Study conclusions and caveats: Compared with non-Tr1 cells, Tr1 cells showed a narrower TCR repertoire.

TCRdb re-called the reads through MiXCR, storing one row per CDR3 protein. The table includes just under 65,000 distinct CDR3 sequences, about 50% detected once. V was trimmed by 1 base and J by 8 bases, leaving 8 bases between them. CDR3 size: 12 residues. This chain joins TRBV12-3 or TRBV12-4 and TRBJ1-2, with a weak D call TRBD1 (5 bases). The material sequenced was cultured non-Tr1 T cells, either the whole culture or a sorted T cell fraction (not recorded which). This TCR derives from a human donor in good health. The CDR3 nucleotides are TGTGCCAGCAGTTTAGAAGCAGGGGGCTACACCTTC. Amino acids: CASSLEAGGYTF.